The sequence of this T cell receptor (beta chain) was determined in a study of beta chain features in type 1 diabetes. Overall study: Similarity in age, gender and cell yields was seen between patients and healthy donors. Examined across all samples were about 99,000,000 sorted cells.

The isolated RNA, all of it, was reverse transcribed, so expressed TCRB transcripts were what got sequenced. Generated by immunoSEQ multiplex PCR, the TCRdb table keeps only in-frame clones and is missing some. The sample yields 200,000 to 250,000 clones, over 8.5% seen once. V gave up 5 bases and J gave up 7 bases; unmatched junction bases: 8. The CDR3 covers 14 residues. Germline-derived CDR1 and CDR2 are GTSNPN and SVGIG (reference sequence). The material sequenced was naive CD4+ T cells from blood. The V and J genes are TRBV30 and TRBJ1-6, with 7 bases that match TRBD1. This clonotype was sampled from a woman younger than 30 in good health. The CDR3 loop reads CAWAVTDRNSPLHF. CDR3 coding DNA: TGTGCCTGGGCCGTGACGGACAGGAATTCACCCCTCCACTTT.